This T cell receptor (beta chain) stems from a study of shared T cell receptors in the human thymus. This table comes from immunoSEQ multiplex PCR, and its TCRdb copy is limited to in-frame clones, with some not included. The sample shows about 660,000 clones, 70% to 90% of them seen only once. This clone was picked up one time. V lost 2 bases and J lost 4, with 18 bases in between. The CDR3 sequence is 17 residues long. Per the germline V gene, CDR1 is SEHNR and CDR2 is FQNEAQ (reference sequence). The same sample was also used in a study of human thymus T cells.

The specimen was thymocytes. The receptor was isolated from a boy in the first two years of life with a congenital heart defect. The genes are TRBV7-9 and TRBJ1-3; maybe TRBD1 (6 bases). The CDR3 protein is CASSLMFGQGKGNTIYF. CDR3 nucleotide sequence: TGTGCCAGCAGCTTAATGTTCGGGCAGGGGAAGGGAAACACCATATATTTT.